A selection of T cell receptor beta chains follows, all from one sample in a study of T cells in Graves' hyperthyroidism and ophthalmopathy. TCRdb ran MiXCR on the multiplex PCR reads and lists one entry per CDR3 protein. Of about 270,000 distinct CDR3 sequences detected, around 26% appear once; the ten largest clones hold roughly 35%. What was sequenced was blood. The receptor source for this set is a woman aged 40-49 years with Graves' ophthalmopathy. CDR3s include the opening cysteine and the closing phenylalanine or tryptophan. Fields, in order: V gene, D gene, J gene, clone size, CDR3 length, CDR3 protein, CDR3 DNA. A D gene is named only where the DNA matches it firmly. Size values are once, few and many counts, or a class for expanded clones, and some rows have none.

v_call: TRBV27
d_call: NA
j_call: TRBJ2-2
clone_size: many
cdr3_length: 15
cdr3_aa: CASTAPGHNLGELFF
cdr3_nt: TGTGCCAGCACTGCACCGGGACACAACCTCGGGGAGCTGTTTTTT

v_call: TRBV20-1
d_call: NA
j_call: TRBJ2-2
clone_size: many
cdr3_length: 13
cdr3_aa: CSAPTDVAGELFF
cdr3_nt: TGCAGTGCTCCGACCGATGTCGCCGGGGAGCTGTTTTTT

v_call: TRBV30
d_call: NA
j_call: TRBJ2-5
clone_size: many
cdr3_length: 12
cdr3_aa: CAWSINRETQYF
cdr3_nt: TGTGCCTGGAGTATCAACAGGGAGACCCAGTACTTC

v_call: TRBV4-2
d_call: NA
j_call: TRBJ1-6
clone_size: many
cdr3_length: 17
cdr3_aa: CASSQDPVGRGRSPLHF
cdr3_nt: TGTGCCAGCAGCCAAGACCCAGTGGGGCGCGGCCGTTCACCCCTCCACTTT

v_call: TRBV5-1
d_call: TRBD1
j_call: TRBJ1-6
clone_size: few
cdr3_length: 14
cdr3_aa: CASSEGQAHSPLHF
cdr3_nt: TGCGCCAGCAGCGAGGGACAGGCGCATTCACCCCTCCACTTT

v_call: TRBV2
d_call: TRBD2
j_call: TRBJ2-2
clone_size: many
cdr3_length: 16
cdr3_aa: CASNPTSGRFTGELFF
cdr3_nt: TGTGCCAGCAACCCAACTAGCGGGAGATTCACCGGGGAGCTGTTTTTT

v_call: TRBV28
d_call: NA
j_call: TRBJ2-7
clone_size: many
cdr3_length: 12
cdr3_aa: CASSRPSGEQYF
cdr3_nt: TGTGCCAGCAGTCGGCCAAGTGGCGAGCAGTACTTC

v_call: TRBV6-2/TRBV6-3
d_call: NA
j_call: TRBJ1-1
clone_size: NA
cdr3_length: 12
cdr3_aa: CASSRLSLKAFF
cdr3_nt: TGTGCCAGCAGCCGGTTAAGTCTGAAAGCTTTCTTT

v_call: TRBV29-1
d_call: TRBD1
j_call: TRBJ1-2
clone_size: many
cdr3_length: 15
cdr3_aa: CSVADRGRFNYGYTF
cdr3_nt: TGCAGCGTTGCGGACAGGGGGAGGTTTAACTATGGCTACACCTTC

v_call: TRBV27
d_call: NA
j_call: TRBJ2-5
clone_size: many
cdr3_length: 16
cdr3_aa: CASSLTAGSLRETQYF
cdr3_nt: TGTGCCAGCAGTTTGACGGCGGGATCCCTTCGGGAGACCCAGTACTTC

v_call: TRBV10-3
d_call: NA
j_call: TRBJ2-6
clone_size: NA
cdr3_length: 15
cdr3_aa: CAIPQGIAGANVLTF
cdr3_nt: TGTGCCATCCCACAGGGCATAGCTGGGGCCAACGTCCTGACTTTC

v_call: TRBV6-5
d_call: NA
j_call: TRBJ2-7
clone_size: many
cdr3_length: 13
cdr3_aa: CASSRWGSLEQYF
cdr3_nt: TGTGCCAGCAGTAGATGGGGAAGCCTCGAGCAGTACTTC

v_call: TRBV7-9
d_call: NA
j_call: TRBJ2-5
clone_size: many
cdr3_length: 14
cdr3_aa: CASSPQTSGETQYF
cdr3_nt: TGTGCCAGCAGCCCTCAGACTAGTGGGGAGACCCAGTACTTC

v_call: TRBV6-5
d_call: TRBD1
j_call: TRBJ1-5
clone_size: many
cdr3_length: 17
cdr3_aa: CASSYGPPGQGSQPQHF
cdr3_nt: TGTGCCAGCAGTTATGGGCCCCCGGGACAGGGATCTCAGCCCCAGCATTTT

v_call: TRBV29-1
d_call: TRBD1
j_call: TRBJ1-1
clone_size: many
cdr3_length: 13
cdr3_aa: CSAHQGARTEAFF
cdr3_nt: TGCAGCGCCCATCAGGGGGCGCGCACTGAAGCTTTCTTT

v_call: TRBV29-1
d_call: NA
j_call: TRBJ1-2
clone_size: many
cdr3_length: 15
cdr3_aa: CSVDMQGSGIYGYTF
cdr3_nt: TGCAGCGTTGATATGCAGGGCTCTGGGATATATGGCTACACCTTC

v_call: TRBV5-1
d_call: TRBD1
j_call: TRBJ1-1
clone_size: many
cdr3_length: 13
cdr3_aa: CASSLVLGGGAFF
cdr3_nt: TGCGCCAGCAGCTTGGTCTTAGGGGGCGGAGCTTTCTTT

v_call: TRBV7-2
d_call: NA
j_call: TRBJ1-5
clone_size: NA
cdr3_length: 14
cdr3_aa: CASSLQGWDQPQHF
cdr3_nt: TGTGCCAGCAGCTTACAGGGGTGGGATCAGCCCCAGCATTTT

v_call: TRBV7-2
d_call: TRBD1
j_call: TRBJ1-2
clone_size: NA
cdr3_length: 14
cdr3_aa: CASSSSGGAYGYTF
cdr3_nt: TGTGCCAGCAGCTCATCAGGGGGCGCCTATGGCTACACCTTC

v_call: TRBV27
d_call: NA
j_call: TRBJ1-6
clone_size: many
cdr3_length: 13
cdr3_aa: CASSLGDNSPLHF
cdr3_nt: TGTGCCAGCAGTTTAGGGGATAATTCACCCCTCCACTTT

v_call: TRBV29-1
d_call: NA
j_call: TRBJ2-2
clone_size: many
cdr3_length: 16
cdr3_aa: CSATGGKGVNTGELFF
cdr3_nt: TGCAGCGCCACTGGGGGGAAGGGGGTGAACACCGGGGAGCTGTTTTTT

v_call: TRBV27
d_call: NA
j_call: TRBJ2-7
clone_size: few
cdr3_length: 14
cdr3_aa: CASRPSGGTYEQYF
cdr3_nt: TGTGCCAGCAGACCGTCCGGAGGTACCTACGAGCAGTACTTC

v_call: TRBV27
d_call: NA
j_call: TRBJ1-5
clone_size: many
cdr3_length: 16
cdr3_aa: CASRTALWDSNQPQHF
cdr3_nt: TGTGCCAGCAGGACCGCTCTGTGGGATAGCAATCAGCCCCAGCATTTT

v_call: TRBV28
d_call: NA
j_call: TRBJ1-2
clone_size: many
cdr3_length: 15
cdr3_aa: CASSSPGGLEDGYTF
cdr3_nt: TGTGCCAGCAGTTCCCCCGGGGGTTTAGAAGATGGCTACACCTTC

v_call: TRBV9
d_call: NA
j_call: TRBJ2-5
clone_size: few
cdr3_length: 15
cdr3_aa: CASSVGGGVGETQYF
cdr3_nt: TGTGCCAGCAGCGTGGGAGGAGGGGTGGGAGAGACCCAGTACTTC

v_call: TRBV12-5
d_call: TRBD2
j_call: TRBJ2-2
clone_size: many
cdr3_length: 16
cdr3_aa: CASGLVLRGSSGELFF
cdr3_nt: TGTGCTAGTGGTTTGGTACTCCGCGGGAGTTCCGGGGAGCTGTTTTTT

v_call: TRBV11-2
d_call: NA
j_call: TRBJ2-2
clone_size: many
cdr3_length: 17
cdr3_aa: CASSPSSPSPRTGELFF
cdr3_nt: TGTGCCAGCAGCCCATCGTCCCCCTCCCCTAGGACCGGGGAGCTGTTTTTT

v_call: TRBV28
d_call: TRBD2
j_call: TRBJ2-5
clone_size: many
cdr3_length: 14
cdr3_aa: CASIPAGGGETQYF
cdr3_nt: TGTGCCAGCATTCCAGCGGGAGGAGGGGAGACCCAGTACTTC

v_call: TRBV7-8
d_call: NA
j_call: TRBJ1-5
clone_size: NA
cdr3_length: 14
cdr3_aa: CASSSHYSNQPQLF
cdr3_nt: TGTGCCAGCAGCTCCCACTATAGCAATCAGCCCCAGCTTTTT

v_call: TRBV4-1
d_call: TRBD2
j_call: TRBJ2-2
clone_size: many
cdr3_length: 17
cdr3_aa: CASSRPGLAGEFGELFF
cdr3_nt: TGCGCCAGCAGCCGACCGGGACTAGCGGGAGAATTCGGGGAGCTGTTTTTT

v_call: TRBV29-1
d_call: TRBD2
j_call: TRBJ2-5
clone_size: many
cdr3_length: 15
cdr3_aa: CSVEDPSGREETQYF
cdr3_nt: TGCAGCGTTGAAGACCCTAGCGGGAGGGAAGAGACCCAGTACTTC

v_call: TRBV19
d_call: NA
j_call: TRBJ1-5
clone_size: NA
cdr3_length: 13
cdr3_aa: CASGRGGNQPQHF
cdr3_nt: TGTGCCAGTGGACGGGGAGGCAATCAGCCCCAGCATTTT

v_call: TRBV4-2
d_call: NA
j_call: TRBJ2-2
clone_size: many
cdr3_length: 17
cdr3_aa: CASSQDPAGLNTGELFF
cdr3_nt: TGTGCCAGCAGCCAAGATCCGGCGGGACTGAACACCGGGGAGCTGTTTTTT

v_call: TRBV5-5
d_call: NA
j_call: TRBJ2-5
clone_size: many
cdr3_length: 15
cdr3_aa: CASSPSDRNGETQYF
cdr3_nt: TGTGCCAGCAGTCCCTCGGACCGGAACGGGGAGACCCAGTACTTC

v_call: TRBV6-5
d_call: NA
j_call: TRBJ1-1
clone_size: NA
cdr3_length: 14
cdr3_aa: CASSYSGGSTEAFF
cdr3_nt: TGTGCCAGCAGTTACTCGGGGGGGAGCACTGAAGCTTTCTTT

v_call: TRBV10-2
d_call: TRBD1
j_call: TRBJ2-7
clone_size: many
cdr3_length: 13
cdr3_aa: CASSGDRDYEQYF
cdr3_nt: TGCGCCAGCAGCGGGGACAGAGACTACGAGCAGTACTTC

v_call: TRBV28
d_call: NA
j_call: TRBJ2-2
clone_size: many
cdr3_length: 15
cdr3_aa: CASNSVTSNTGELFF
cdr3_nt: TGTGCCAGCAATTCAGTGACCTCGAACACCGGGGAGCTGTTTTTT